This note documents a single T cell receptor beta chain sequence. Antigen specificity is unknown. The study drew the donors from its roughly 110-subject validation cohort, separate from the 666-subject first cohort. The data derive from a study of cytomegalovirus exposure and HLA in healthy donors. At the level of the study: The roughly 120 validation repertoires, a later analysis reported, used the same platform as the 700 or so repertoires from the first cohort.

Trimming at V came to 5 bases and at J to 3 bases, leaving 7 bases not matched to a gene. The CDR3 totals 15 residues. Germline CDR1 SGHTA, CDR2 FQGTGA. Using immunoSEQ multiplex PCR, the repertoire was profiled, and TCRdb retains in-frame clones only, with some absent. The sample carries roughly 180,000 clones, 75% to 90% recorded once. Study-wide findings and caveats: It was confirmed in vitro that a few of the CMV-associated chains were specific for CMV antigens. The study flagged 150 to 200 TCR beta chains as cytomegalovirus-associated.

The source of this sequence is a man between 18 and 35 years old in good health and CMV-seropositive. Sequenced: PBMCs. The chain links TRBV7-3 to TRBJ2-7, with 10 bases lining up with TRBD1. CDR3 sequence reads: CASSPDGQGVYEQYF. The CDR3, as DNA: TGTGCCAGCAGCCCGGATGGACAGGGGGTCTACGAGCAGTACTTC.